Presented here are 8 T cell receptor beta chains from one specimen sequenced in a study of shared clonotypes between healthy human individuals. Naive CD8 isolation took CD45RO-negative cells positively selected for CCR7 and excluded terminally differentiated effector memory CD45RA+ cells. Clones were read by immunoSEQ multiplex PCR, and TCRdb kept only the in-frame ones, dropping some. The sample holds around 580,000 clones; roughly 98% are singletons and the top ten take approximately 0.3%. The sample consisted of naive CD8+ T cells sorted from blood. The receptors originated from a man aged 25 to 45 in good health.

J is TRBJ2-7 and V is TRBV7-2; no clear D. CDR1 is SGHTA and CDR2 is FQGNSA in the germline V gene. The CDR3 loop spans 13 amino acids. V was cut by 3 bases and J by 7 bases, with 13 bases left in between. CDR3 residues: CASSFEQLGEQYF. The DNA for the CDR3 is TGTGCCAGCAGCTTTGAGCAGCTTGGGGAGCAGTACTTC. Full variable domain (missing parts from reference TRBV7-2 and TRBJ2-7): GAGVSQSPSNKVTEKGKDVELRCDPISGHTALYWYRQSLGQGLEFLIYFQGNSAPDKSGLPSDRFSAERTGGSVSTLTIQRTQQEDSAVYLCASSFEQLGEQYFGPGTRLTVT.

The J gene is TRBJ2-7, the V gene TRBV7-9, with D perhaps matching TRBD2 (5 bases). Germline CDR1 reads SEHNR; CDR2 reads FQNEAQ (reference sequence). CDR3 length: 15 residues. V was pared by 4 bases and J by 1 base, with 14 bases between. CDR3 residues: CASSSQGLASYEQYF. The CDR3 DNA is TGTGCCAGCAGCTCCCAAGGTCTAGCTTCCTACGAGCAGTACTTC.

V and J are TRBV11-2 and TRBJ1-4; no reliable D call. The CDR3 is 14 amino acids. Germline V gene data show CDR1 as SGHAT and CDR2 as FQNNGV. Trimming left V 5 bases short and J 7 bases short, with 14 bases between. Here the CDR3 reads CASSPEATGEKLFF. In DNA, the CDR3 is TGTGCCAGCAGCCCCGAGGCCACTGGTGAAAAACTGTTTTTT.

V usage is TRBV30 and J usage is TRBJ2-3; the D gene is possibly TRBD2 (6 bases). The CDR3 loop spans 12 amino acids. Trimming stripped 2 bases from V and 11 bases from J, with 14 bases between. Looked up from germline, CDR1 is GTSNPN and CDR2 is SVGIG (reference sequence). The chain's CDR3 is CAWSLTGTQQYF. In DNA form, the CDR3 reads TGTGCCTGGAGTCTCACGGGGACTCAGCAGTATTTT. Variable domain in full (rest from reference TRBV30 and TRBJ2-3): SQTIHQWPATLVQPVGSPLSLECTVEGTSNPNLYWYRQAAGRGLQLLFYSVGIGQISSEVPQNLSASRPQDRQFILSSKKLLLSDSGFYLCAWSLTGTQQYFGPGTRLTVL.

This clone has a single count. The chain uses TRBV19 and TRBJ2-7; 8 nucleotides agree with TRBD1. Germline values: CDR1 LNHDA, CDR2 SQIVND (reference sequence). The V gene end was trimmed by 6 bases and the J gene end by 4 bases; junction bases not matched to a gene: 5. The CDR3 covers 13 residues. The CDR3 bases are TGTGCCAGTAGCGGAGACAGGGGATACGAGCAGTACTTC. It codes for CASSGDRGYEQYF.

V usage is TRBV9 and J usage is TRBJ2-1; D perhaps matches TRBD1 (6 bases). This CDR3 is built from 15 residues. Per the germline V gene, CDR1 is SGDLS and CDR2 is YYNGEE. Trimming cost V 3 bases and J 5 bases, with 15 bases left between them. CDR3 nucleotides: TGTGCCAGCAGCGATCCCAGGACAGTTAACAATGAGCAGTTCTTC. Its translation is CASSDPRTVNNEQFF.

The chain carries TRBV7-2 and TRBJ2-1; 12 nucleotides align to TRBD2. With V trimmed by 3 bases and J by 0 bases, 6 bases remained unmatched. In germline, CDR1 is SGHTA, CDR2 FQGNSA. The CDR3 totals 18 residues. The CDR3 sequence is CASSFRLAGASSYNEQFF. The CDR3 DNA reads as TGTGCCAGCAGCTTCAGACTAGCGGGAGCGAGCTCCTACAATGAGCAGTTCTTC.

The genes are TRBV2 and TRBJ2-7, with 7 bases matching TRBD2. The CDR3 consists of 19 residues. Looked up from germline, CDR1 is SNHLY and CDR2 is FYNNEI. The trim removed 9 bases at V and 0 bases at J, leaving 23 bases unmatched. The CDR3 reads CASDSGVTLVGGSSYEQYF. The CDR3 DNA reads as TGTGCCAGTGATTCCGGGGTGACTTTGGTGGGAGGGAGCTCCTACGAGCAGTACTTC.